The entry below gives a single TCR beta chain sequence along with its context. Antigen: not known. The record originates from a study of glioma-infiltrating T cells after dendritic cell vaccination. V lost 5 bases and J 3 bases, leaving 16 bases between the germline ends. This CDR3 spans 16 amino acids. Looked up from germline, CDR1 is MNHEY and CDR2 is SMNVEV (reference sequence). TCRB CDR3 was amplified from 2 ug genomic DNA or less. Here immunoSEQ multiplex PCR was the method, and the copy in TCRdb shows in-frame clones only, minus some. The sample comprises around 83,000 clones, 75% to 90% of which are singletons, and 8.5% rests with the top ten. As for time point: after dendritic cell vaccination, including at tumor progression/relapse. Before vaccination, two weeks after the third vaccination, and at progression, PBMC were collected. Findings and limits, study-wide: Higher pretreatment TIL content predicted longer progression-free time and survival.

The gene calls are TRBV27 and TRBJ2-2; possibly TRBD2 for D (7 bases). This sample comprised blood, obtained after dendritic cell vaccination. The clonotype originates from a human donor with glioblastoma. The CDR3 here is CASSPRGARDTGELFF. CDR3 DNA: TGTGCCAGCAGTCCCCGGGGGGCGCGGGACACCGGGGAGCTGTTTTTT.